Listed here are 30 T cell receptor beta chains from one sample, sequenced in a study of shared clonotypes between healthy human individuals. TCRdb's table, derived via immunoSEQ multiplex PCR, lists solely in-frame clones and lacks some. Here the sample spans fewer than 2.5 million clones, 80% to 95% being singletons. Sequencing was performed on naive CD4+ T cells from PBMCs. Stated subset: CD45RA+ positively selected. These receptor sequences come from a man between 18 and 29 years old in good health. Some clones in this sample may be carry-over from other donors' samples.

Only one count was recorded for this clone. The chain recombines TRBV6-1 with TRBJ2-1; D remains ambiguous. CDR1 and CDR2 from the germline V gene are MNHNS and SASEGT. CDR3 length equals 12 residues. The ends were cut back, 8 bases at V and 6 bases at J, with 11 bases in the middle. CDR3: CASRLVVNEQFF. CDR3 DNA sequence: TGTGCCAGCCGATTAGTAGTCAATGAGCAGTTCTTC.

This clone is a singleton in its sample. CDR3 loop: CAGSPGLAADTQYF. Here the CDR3 DNA reads TGTGCCGGGAGCCCGGGACTAGCTGCAGATACGCAGTATTTT. The V gene is TRBV2, the J gene TRBJ2-3, with TRBD2 identical over 9 bases. Germline values: CDR1 SNHLY, CDR2 FYNNEI. The V and J ends lost 11 bases and 4 bases, in that order; junction bases with no gene match: 10. The CDR3 has 14 residues.

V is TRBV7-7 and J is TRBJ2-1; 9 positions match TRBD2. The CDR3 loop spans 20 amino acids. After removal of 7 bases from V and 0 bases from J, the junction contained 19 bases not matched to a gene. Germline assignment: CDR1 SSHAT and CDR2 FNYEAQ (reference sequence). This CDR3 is CASISNTPAGGWSSYNEQFF. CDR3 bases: TGTGCCAGCATCTCTAATACCCCAGCGGGAGGATGGAGCTCCTACAATGAGCAGTTCTTC. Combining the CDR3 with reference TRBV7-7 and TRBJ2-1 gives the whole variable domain GAGVSQSPRYKVTKRGQDVTLRCDPISSHATLYWYQQALGQGPEFLTYFNYEAQPDKSGLPSDRFSAERPEGSISTLTIQRTEQRDSAMYRCASISNTPAGGWSSYNEQFFGPGTRLTVL.

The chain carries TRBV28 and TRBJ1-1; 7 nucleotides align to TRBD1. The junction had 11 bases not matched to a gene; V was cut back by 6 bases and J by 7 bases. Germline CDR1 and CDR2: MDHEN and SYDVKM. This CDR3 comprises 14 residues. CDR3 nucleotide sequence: TGTGCCAGCAGACGAATAACAGGGGATCTTGAAGCTTTCTTT. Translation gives CASRRITGDLEAFF.

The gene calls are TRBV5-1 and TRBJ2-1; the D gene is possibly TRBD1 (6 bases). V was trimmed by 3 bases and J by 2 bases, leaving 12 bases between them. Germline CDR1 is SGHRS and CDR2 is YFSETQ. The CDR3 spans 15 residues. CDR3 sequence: CASSYETGPYNEQFF. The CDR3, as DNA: TGCGCCAGCAGCTACGAGACAGGACCCTACAATGAGCAGTTCTTC.

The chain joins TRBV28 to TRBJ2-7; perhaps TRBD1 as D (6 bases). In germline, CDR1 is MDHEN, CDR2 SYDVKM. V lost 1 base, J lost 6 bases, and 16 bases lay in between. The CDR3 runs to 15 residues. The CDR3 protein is CASSLSGQSRGEQYF. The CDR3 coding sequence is TGTGCCAGCAGTTTATCGGGACAATCGAGAGGCGAGCAGTACTTC. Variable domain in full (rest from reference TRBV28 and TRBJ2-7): DVKVTQSSRYLVKRTGEKVFLECVQDMDHENMFWYRQDPGLGLRLIYFSYDVKMKEKGDIPEGYSVSREKKERFSLILESASTNQTSMYLCASSLSGQSRGEQYFGPGTRLTVT.

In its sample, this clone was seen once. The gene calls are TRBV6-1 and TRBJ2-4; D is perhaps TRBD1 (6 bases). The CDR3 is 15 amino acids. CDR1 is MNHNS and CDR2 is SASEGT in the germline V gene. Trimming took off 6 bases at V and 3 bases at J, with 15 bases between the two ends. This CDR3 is CASSLTGIGKNIQYF. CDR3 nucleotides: TGTGCCAGCAGCCTTACAGGGATCGGCAAAAACATTCAGTACTTC.

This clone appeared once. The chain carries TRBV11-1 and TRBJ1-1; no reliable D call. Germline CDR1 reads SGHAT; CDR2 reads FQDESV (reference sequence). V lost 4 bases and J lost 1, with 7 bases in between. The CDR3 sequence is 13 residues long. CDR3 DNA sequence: TGTGCCAGCAGCTCCGAGGCGAACACTGAAGCTTTCTTT. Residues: CASSSEANTEAFF.

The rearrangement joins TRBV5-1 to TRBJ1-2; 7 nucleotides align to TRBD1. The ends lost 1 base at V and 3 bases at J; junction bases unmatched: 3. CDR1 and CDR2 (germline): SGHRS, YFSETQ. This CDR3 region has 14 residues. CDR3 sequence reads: CASSLPGQDYGYTF. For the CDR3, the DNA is TGCGCCAGCAGCTTGCCCGGACAGGACTATGGCTACACCTTC.

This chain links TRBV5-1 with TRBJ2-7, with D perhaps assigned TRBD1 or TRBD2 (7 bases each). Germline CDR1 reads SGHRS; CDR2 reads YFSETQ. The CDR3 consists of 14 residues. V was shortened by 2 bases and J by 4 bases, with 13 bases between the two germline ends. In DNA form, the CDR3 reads TGCGCCAGCAGCTTCAGGGGGGGTATTTACGAGCAGTACTTC. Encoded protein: CASSFRGGIYEQYF.

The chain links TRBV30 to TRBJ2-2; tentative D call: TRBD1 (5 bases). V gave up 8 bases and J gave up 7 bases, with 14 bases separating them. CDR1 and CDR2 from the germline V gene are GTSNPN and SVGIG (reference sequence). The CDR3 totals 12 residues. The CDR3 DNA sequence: TGTGCCGGAAACGCAGGGTTCGGGGAGCTGTTTTTT. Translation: CAGNAGFGELFF.

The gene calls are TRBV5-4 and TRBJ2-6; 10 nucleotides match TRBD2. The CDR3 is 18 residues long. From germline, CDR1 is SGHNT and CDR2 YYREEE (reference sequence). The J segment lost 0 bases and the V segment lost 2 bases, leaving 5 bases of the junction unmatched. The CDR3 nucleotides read TGTGCCAGCAGCTTTGCTGGACTAGCGGACTCTGGGGCCAACGTCCTGACTTTC. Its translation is CASSFAGLADSGANVLTF.

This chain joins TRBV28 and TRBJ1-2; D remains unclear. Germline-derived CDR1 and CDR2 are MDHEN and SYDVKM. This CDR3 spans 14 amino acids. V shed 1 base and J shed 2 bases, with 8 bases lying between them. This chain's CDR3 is CASSLYGLNYGYTF. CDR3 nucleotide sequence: TGTGCCAGCAGTTTATACGGGCTGAACTATGGCTACACCTTC.

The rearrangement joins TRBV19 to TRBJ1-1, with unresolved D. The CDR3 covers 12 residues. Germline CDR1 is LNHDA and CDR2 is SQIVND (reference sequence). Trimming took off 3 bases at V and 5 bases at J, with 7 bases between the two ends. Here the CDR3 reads CASSISQTEAFF. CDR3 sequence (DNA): TGTGCCAGTAGTATCTCCCAGACTGAAGCTTTCTTT.

The CDR3 nucleotides read TGTGCCAGCAGCTTGGATGGGACAGGGAACATTCAGTACTTC. The encoded protein is CASSLDGTGNIQYF. This chain uses TRBV5-6 with TRBJ2-4; 9 bases are shared with TRBD1. In germline, CDR1 is SGHDT, CDR2 YYEEEE. The CDR3 has 14 residues. V shed 0 bases and J 7 bases; nucleotides not matched to a gene: 2.

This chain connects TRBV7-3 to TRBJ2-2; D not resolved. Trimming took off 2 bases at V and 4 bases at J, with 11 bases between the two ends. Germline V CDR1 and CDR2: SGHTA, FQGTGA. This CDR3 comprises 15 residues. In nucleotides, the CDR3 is TGTGCCAGCAGCTTAGTTGCTGCCCCCACCGGGGAGCTGTTTTTT. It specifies CASSLVAAPTGELFF.

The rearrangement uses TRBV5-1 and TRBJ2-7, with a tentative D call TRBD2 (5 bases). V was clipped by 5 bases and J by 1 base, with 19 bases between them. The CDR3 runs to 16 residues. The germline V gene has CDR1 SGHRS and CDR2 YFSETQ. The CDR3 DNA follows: TGCGCCAGCAGACCTTTAGAACGAGGGAGTTCCTACGAGCAGTACTTC. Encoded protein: CASRPLERGSSYEQYF.

CDR3 region: CASSLAARVAGTDTQYF. The CDR3, as DNA: TGTGCCAGCAGCTTAGCGGCGCGAGTCGCTGGCACAGATACGCAGTATTTT. J is TRBJ2-3 and V is TRBV7-9; no clear D. V was clipped by 0 bases and J by 1 base, with 14 bases between them. Looked up from germline, CDR1 is SEHNR and CDR2 is FQNEAQ (reference sequence). The CDR3 runs to 17 residues.

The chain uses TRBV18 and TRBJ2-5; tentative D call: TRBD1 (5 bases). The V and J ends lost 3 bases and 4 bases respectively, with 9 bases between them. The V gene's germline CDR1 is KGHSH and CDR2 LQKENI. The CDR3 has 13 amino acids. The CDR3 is CASSPGQSETQYF. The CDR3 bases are TGTGCCAGCTCACCGGGGCAGTCAGAGACCCAGTACTTC.

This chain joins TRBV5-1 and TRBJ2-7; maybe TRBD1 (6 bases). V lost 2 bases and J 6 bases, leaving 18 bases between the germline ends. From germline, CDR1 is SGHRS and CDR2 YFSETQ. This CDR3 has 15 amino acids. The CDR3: CASSLPLGTTGEQYF. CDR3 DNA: TGCGCCAGCAGCTTACCTTTGGGGACAACGGGCGAGCAGTACTTC.

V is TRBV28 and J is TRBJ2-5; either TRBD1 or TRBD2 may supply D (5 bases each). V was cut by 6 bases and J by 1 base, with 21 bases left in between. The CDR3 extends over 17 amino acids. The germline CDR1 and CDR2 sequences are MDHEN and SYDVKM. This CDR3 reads CASSPTRTGTPQETQYF. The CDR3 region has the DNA TGTGCCAGCAGCCCGACCAGAACCGGGACCCCCCAAGAGACCCAGTACTTC. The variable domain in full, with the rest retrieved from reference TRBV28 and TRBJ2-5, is DVKVTQSSRYLVKRTGEKVFLECVQDMDHENMFWYRQDPGLGLRLIYFSYDVKMKEKGDIPEGYSVSREKKERFSLILESASTNQTSMYLCASSPTRTGTPQETQYFGPGTRLLVL.

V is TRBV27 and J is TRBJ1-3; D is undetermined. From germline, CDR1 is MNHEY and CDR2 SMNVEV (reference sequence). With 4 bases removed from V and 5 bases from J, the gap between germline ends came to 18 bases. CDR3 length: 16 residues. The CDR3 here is CASSSHQTGSRNTIYF. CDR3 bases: TGTGCCAGCAGTTCCCACCAGACCGGGAGTAGAAACACCATATATTTT.

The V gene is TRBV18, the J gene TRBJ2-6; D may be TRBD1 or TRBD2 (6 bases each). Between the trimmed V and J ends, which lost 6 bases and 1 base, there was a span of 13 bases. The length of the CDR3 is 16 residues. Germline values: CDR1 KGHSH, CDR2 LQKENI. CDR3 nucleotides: TGTGCCAGCTCCCCGTCGGGGGCATCTGGGGCCAACGTCCTGACTTTC. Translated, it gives CASSPSGASGANVLTF.

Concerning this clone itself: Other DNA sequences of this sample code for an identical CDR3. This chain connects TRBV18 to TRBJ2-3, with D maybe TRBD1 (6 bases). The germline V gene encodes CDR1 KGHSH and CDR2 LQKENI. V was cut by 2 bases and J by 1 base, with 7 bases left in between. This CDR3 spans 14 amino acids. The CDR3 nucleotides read TGTGCCAGCTCACCAAACAGGGGCACAGATACGCAGTATTTT. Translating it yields CASSPNRGTDTQYF. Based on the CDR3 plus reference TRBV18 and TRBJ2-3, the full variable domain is NAGVMQNPRHLVRRRGQEARLRCSPMKGHSHVYWYRQLPEEGLKFMVYLQKENIIDESGMPKERFSAEFPKEGPSILRIQQVVRGDSAAYFCASSPNRGTDTQYFGPGTRLTVL.

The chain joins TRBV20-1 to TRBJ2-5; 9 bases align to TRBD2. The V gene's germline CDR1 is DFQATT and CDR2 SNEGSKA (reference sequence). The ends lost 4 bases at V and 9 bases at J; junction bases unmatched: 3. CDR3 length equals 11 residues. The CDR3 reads CSAMLAGSQYF. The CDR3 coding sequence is TGCAGTGCTATGCTAGCGGGGTCCCAGTACTTC.

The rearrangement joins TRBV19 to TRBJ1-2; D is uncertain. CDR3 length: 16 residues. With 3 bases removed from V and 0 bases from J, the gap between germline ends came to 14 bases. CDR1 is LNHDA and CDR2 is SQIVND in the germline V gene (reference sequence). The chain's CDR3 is CASSMGRRVSNYGYTF. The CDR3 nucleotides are TGTGCCAGTAGTATGGGGAGGAGAGTATCTAACTATGGCTACACCTTC.

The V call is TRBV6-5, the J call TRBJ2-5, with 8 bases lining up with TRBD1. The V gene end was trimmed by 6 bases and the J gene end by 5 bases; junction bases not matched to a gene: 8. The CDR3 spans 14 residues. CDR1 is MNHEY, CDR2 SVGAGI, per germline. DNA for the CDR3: TGTGCCAGCAGGGGGACAGGCCACGGGGAGACCCAGTACTTC. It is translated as CASRGTGHGETQYF.

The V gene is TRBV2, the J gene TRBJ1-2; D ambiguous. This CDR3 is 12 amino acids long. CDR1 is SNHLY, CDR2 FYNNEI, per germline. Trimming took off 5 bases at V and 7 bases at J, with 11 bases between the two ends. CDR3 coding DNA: TGTGCCAGCAGTCAGGCCAGTGGTGGCTACACCTTC. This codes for CASSQASGGYTF.

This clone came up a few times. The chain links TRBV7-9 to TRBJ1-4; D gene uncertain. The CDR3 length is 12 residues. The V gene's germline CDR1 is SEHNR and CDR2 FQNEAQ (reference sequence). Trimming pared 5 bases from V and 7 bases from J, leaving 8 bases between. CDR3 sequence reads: CASSRLGEKLFF. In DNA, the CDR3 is TGTGCCAGCAGCCGCCTCGGTGAAAAACTGTTTTTT.

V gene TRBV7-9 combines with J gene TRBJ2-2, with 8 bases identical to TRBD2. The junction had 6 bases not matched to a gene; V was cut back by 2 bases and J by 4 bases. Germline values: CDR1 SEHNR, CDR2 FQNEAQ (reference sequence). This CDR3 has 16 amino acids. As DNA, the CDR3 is TGTGCCAGCAGCTTATGGGGTAGCGGGACCACCGGGGAGCTGTTTTTT. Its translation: CASSLWGSGTTGELFF. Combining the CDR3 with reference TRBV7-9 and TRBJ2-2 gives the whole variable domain DTGVSQNPRHKITKRGQNVTFRCDPISEHNRLYWYRQTLGQGPEFLTYFQNEAQLEKSRLLSDRFSAERPKGSFSTLEIQRTEQGDSAMYLCASSLWGSGTTGELFFGEGSRLTVL.